In this sample, the clone carrying this TCR beta chain turned up once. This may come from a read error, since a much larger clone is one base off. The CDR3 is 17 residues long. In germline, CDR1 is SGHDN, CDR2 FVKESK. This record belongs to a study of T cells in Graves' hyperthyroidism and ophthalmopathy. Participants, patients aged 18 to 65, had newly diagnosed hyperthyroidism with a duration under 2 months. It was approximately 9.4 ml of fresh peripheral blood that supplied the PBMCs. TCR beta CDR3 regions were amplified from RNA transcripts. The primer set for the first-round RT-PCR of the TCR CDR3 was HTBI. One entry per CDR3 protein, called by TCRdb with MiXCR from the multiplex PCR reads. The sample yields under 750,000 distinct CDR3 sequences, roughly a sixth seen once.

The sample comprised blood. The V gene is TRBV14, the J gene TRBJ2-3; 12 positions agree with TRBD2. The TCR comes from a woman aged 45 to 65 with Graves' hyperthyroidism that later progressed to Graves' ophthalmopathy. CDR3 DNA sequence: TGTGCCAGCAGCCCTGGCAGACTAGCGGGGGACACAGATACGCGGTATTTT. Its translation: CASSPGRLAGDTDTRYF.